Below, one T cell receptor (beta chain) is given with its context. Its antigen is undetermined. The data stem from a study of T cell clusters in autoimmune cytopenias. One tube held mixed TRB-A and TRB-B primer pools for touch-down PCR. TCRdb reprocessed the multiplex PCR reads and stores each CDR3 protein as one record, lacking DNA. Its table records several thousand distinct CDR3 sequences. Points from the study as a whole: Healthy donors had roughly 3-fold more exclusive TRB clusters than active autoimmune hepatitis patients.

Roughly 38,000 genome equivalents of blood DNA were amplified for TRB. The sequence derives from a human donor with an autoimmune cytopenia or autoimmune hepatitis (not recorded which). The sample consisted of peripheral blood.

Here the CDR3 reads CAWSVLDRGFTDTQYF. This sequence joins TRBV30 and TRBJ2-3; TCRdb indicates TRBD1, and absent DNA this call remains unverified. The germline CDR1 and CDR2 sequences are GTSNPN and SVGIG (reference sequence). The CDR3 is 16 amino acids.